The T cell receptor (beta chain) under discussion was sequenced for a study of blood T cells in healthy people across ages (dated by TCRdb to between 2014 and 2016). For the wider study: In model experiments, roughly one uniquely barcoded TCR beta cDNA molecule per two T cells was captured by template switching. Using deep sequencing normalized with unique cDNA molecular identifiers, the study measured how TCR beta repertoire diversity changes with age. Donors were grouped into four age groups: young (average 16 years), middle-aged (roughly 40), aged (around 62) and long-lived (around 80). To avoid experimental bias, donors of different ages were spread randomly across the sequencing lanes. Using the same blood draw, the study looked at two additional independent replicas of 1 million unique cDNA reads for two donors, one aged 18 to 30 and the other aged 80 or older.

Systemically healthy Caucasian individuals from Russia, 35 to 50 in total and aged about 6 to 100 years, were included as donors. Each donor gave approximately 9.3 milliliters of peripheral blood, collected into EDTA-treated Vacutainer tubes. PBMCs were isolated by Ficoll-Paque density-gradient centrifugation, with at least 6.5 million obtained per sample. Trizol reagent was used to extract total RNA from PBMCs, with at least 5.5 micrograms per sample. The percentages of naive CD45RAhigh/CD27high T cells were determined by flow cytometry on a PBMC aliquot from every donor. To note about this clonotype: It has no known antigen specificity. Nothing much larger sits one base from this clone, and base qualities are not available.

Study-level results and caveats: Estimates of total diversity based on one million sequenced T cells were considered lower bounds and underestimates. Observed TCR beta diversity correlated strongly with the percentage of naive T cells measured by flow cytometry. The long-lived group showed more naive CD4+ T cells, fewer expanded clones and increased TCR diversity than the aged group, suggesting age selection. The CMV infection status of donors was not known, potentially confounding age-related changes in expanded clonotypes. Observed TCR beta diversity per million T cells fell roughly linearly with age, and a significant reduction was already apparent by age around 39. Since profiling was done on bulk unsorted PBMCs, naive and antigen-experienced compartments could not be conclusively compared.

V is shortened by 0 bases, J by 4 bases, and the region joining them spans 9 bases. The CDR3 goes from the cysteine to the phenylalanine over 13 residues. The retained sequence is limited to the CDR3, 39 bases, with the frame set at the first base. For CDR1 and CDR2, the germline V gene (reference sequence) lists DFQATT and SNEGSKA. Library preparation was by 5' RACE. Sequencer: Illumina HiSeq 2500. A second PCR of roughly 7 to 11 cycles was performed with a sample-barcoded 5' primer and a J-beta primer mix. A template-switch 5' adaptor carrying 12 random nucleotides introduced a unique molecular identifier onto each TCR beta cDNA molecule. Each sample yielded at least 2.5 million CDR3-containing paired-end reads. The Mint cDNA synthesis kit, primed by a TRBC-specific oligonucleotide, was used to synthesize first-strand cDNA from all RNA. Following uracil-DNA glycosylase treatment, all cDNA underwent a first 18-cycle PCR with the universal primers M1SS and BC2_uni_R. In the source study's methods: For normalization, 1 million high-quality reads were randomly selected from each sample, with every read carrying a distinct molecular identifier. Reads sharing molecular identifiers were discarded rather than binned into consensus sequences. CDR3 identification, clonotype clustering and error correction used MiTCR with a Q25 quality threshold and the strictest error-elimination algorithm. A nonparametric unseen species model using Euler transformation provided a lower-bound estimate of total TCR beta diversity. TCRdb's own reprocessing of the public reads used fastp at Q25 and MiXCR and kept productive beta chains. Identical CDR3 proteins give one entry, which carries the most common genes and DNA. What appears here as the V and J calls and clone size reflects TCRdb's work, not the paper's. Counted in this sample were roughly 500,000 distinct CDR3 sequences; 25% to 30% of them appeared once. The top ten clonotypes cover around a sixth of the sample.

The TCR comes from a woman between 65 and 79 years old in good health. The sequenced sample consisted of blood. The V gene is TRBV20-1 and the J gene is TRBJ1-1; the D gene assignment is ambiguous. Here the CDR3 is given as CSARDSRSTEAFF. At the DNA level, the sequence is TGCAGTGCTAGAGATTCCAGAAGCACTGAAGCTTTCTTT.